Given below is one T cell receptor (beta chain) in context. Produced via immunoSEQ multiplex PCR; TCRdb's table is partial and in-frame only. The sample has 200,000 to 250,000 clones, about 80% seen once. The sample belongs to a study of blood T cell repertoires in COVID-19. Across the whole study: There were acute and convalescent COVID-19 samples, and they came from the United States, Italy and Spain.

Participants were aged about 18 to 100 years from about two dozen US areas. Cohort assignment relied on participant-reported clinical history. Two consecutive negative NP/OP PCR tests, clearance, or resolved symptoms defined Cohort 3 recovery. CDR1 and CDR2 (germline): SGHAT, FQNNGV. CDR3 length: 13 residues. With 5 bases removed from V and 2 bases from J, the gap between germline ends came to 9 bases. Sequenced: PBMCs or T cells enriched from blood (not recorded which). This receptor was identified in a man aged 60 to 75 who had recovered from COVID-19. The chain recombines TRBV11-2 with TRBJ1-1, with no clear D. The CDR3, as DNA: TGTGCCAGCAGCAACCGACATAACACTGAAGCTTTCTTT. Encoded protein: CASSNRHNTEAFF.